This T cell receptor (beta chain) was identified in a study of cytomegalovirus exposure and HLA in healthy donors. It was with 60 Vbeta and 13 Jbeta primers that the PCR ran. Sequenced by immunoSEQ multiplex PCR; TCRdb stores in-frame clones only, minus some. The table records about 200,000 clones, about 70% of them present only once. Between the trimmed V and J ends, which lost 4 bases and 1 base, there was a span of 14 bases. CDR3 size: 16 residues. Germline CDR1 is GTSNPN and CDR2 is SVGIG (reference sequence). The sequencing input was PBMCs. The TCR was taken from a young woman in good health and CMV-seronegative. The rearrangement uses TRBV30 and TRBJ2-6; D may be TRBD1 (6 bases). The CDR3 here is CAWTKNRVSGANVLTF. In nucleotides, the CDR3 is TGTGCCTGGACCAAAAACAGGGTTTCTGGGGCCAACGTCCTGACTTTC.